The T cell receptor (beta chain) described here comes from a study of T cells in localized non-small cell lung cancer. The CDR3 sequence is 15 residues long. V lost 5 bases to trimming and J lost 3 bases, with 16 bases between them. Germline V gives CDR1 MDHEN, CDR2 SYDVKM. Repertoires were generated with immunoSEQ multiplex PCR, while TCRdb's copy carries only in-frame clones and drops some. The sample shows roughly 30,000 clones, more than 70% of them seen only once. This clonotype was sampled from a female donor older than 55 with stage III squamous cell lung carcinoma. This rearrangement joins TRBV28 to TRBJ1-1; the D gene is possibly TRBD1 (6 bases). The sequencing used peripheral blood, collected before any cancer treatment. The DNA for the CDR3 is TGTGCCAGCAGTCCCAGGGGCCGGTTCGACACTGAAGCTTTCTTT. This codes for CASSPRGRFDTEAFF.